This T cell receptor beta chain was sequenced in a study of early T cells in non-severe SARS-CoV-2 infection. Study information: Sequenced bulk RNA came from whole blood that was unsorted, and chains were unpaired. The study, taken as a whole, reports: Using VDJdb, the matching emphasized anti-spike CD8 responses while missing private and CD4 specificities.

This clonotype was counted a few times. Its antigen is unidentified. A single record per CDR3 protein comes from TCRdb applying MiXCR to the 5' RACE reads. The data show 35,000 to 55,000 distinct CDR3 sequences, 6% to 7% seen once. The receptor was derived from an adult who was a healthcare worker with PCR-confirmed SARS-CoV-2 infection or an uninfected control (not recorded which). The input for sequencing was whole blood, taken at baseline.

CDR3 sequence: CASSEKRDLFNSPLHF. The CDR3, as DNA: TGTGCCAGCAGCGAAAAGAGGGATTTATTTAATTCACCCCTCCACTTT. This chain joins TRBV9 and TRBJ1-6, with unresolved D. V dropped 3 bases and J dropped 6 bases, with 16 bases sitting between them. Germline assignment: CDR1 SGDLS and CDR2 YYNGEE. CDR3 size: 16 residues.